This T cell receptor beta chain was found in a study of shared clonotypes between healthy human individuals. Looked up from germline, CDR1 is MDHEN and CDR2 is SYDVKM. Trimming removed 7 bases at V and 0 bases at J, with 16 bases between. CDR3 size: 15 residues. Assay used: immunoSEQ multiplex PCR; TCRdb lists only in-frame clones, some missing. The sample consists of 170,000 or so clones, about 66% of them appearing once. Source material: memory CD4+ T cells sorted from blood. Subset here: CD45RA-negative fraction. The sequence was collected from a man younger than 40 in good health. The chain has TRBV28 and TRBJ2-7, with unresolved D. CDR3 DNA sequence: TGTGCCAGCATACTGGATCCTCAAAGCTCCTACGAGCAGTACTTC. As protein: CASILDPQSSYEQYF.